This TCR beta chain was retrieved from a study of cytomegalovirus exposure and HLA in healthy donors. Study as a whole: The same platform used for the approximately 700 first-cohort repertoires was also used for the roughly 120 validation repertoires, as a later analysis reported.

Assay used: immunoSEQ multiplex PCR; TCRdb lists only in-frame clones, some missing. The profile shows some 270,000 clones, 80% to 90% of them singletons. Germline assignment: CDR1 MNHEY and CDR2 SMNVEV (reference sequence). This CDR3 region has 12 residues. Trimming at V came to 6 bases and at J to 8 bases, leaving 5 bases not matched to a gene. The chain has TRBV27 and TRBJ1-2; 8 nucleotides align to TRBD1. The specimen sequenced was PBMCs. This sequence was found in a woman between 18 and 29 years old in good health and CMV-seronegative. CDR3 DNA sequence: TGTGCCAGCAGGCAGGGGGCTTGGGGCTACACCTTC. This translates into CASRQGAWGYTF.